This section outlines one TCR beta chain sequence together with its context. The antigen remains unidentified. Source study methods: As immunoSEQ supplied junction-only sequences (without quality scores), filtering differed. The data were produced by immunoSEQ multiplex PCR, yet TCRdb's version contains in-frame clones alone and is incomplete. Clonal size and the V and J genes are those of that table, whereas D and trimming came from the DNA. The sample lists roughly 1,800,000 clones; less than 95% were seen once. These data come from a study of shared clonotypes between healthy human individuals. Study in general: The donor group consisted of a couple of women and three men, aged 18 to 49.

Study-wide results and limits: The study generally estimated greater richness for naive than memory subsets. Despite large depth, sorted-subset datasets appeared incompletely sequenced.

The naive CD8 population came from CD45RO-negative cells selected for CCR7, without terminally differentiated effector memory CD45RA+ cells. The junction had 15 bases not matched to a gene; V was cut back by 4 bases and J by 4 bases. The CDR3 consists of 18 residues. Germline V CDR1 and CDR2: SGHDN, FVKESK. Sequencing input: naive CD8+ T cells sorted from blood. This sequence was found in a man between 18 and 35 years old in good health. The rearrangement joins TRBV14 to TRBJ2-1; 8 bases match TRBD2. CDR3 sequence (DNA): TGTGCCAGCAGCCGCCGCATCCTAGCGGGCCTGACGTACAATGAGCAGTTCTTC. Residues: CASSRRILAGLTYNEQFF. Full variable domain (outside the CDR3, taken from reference TRBV14 and TRBJ2-1): EAGVTQFPSHSVIEKGQTVTLRCDPISGHDNLYWYRRVMGKEIKFLLHFVKESKQDESGMPNNRFLAERTGGTYSTLKVQPAELEDSGVYFCASSRRILAGLTYNEQFFGPGTRLTVL.